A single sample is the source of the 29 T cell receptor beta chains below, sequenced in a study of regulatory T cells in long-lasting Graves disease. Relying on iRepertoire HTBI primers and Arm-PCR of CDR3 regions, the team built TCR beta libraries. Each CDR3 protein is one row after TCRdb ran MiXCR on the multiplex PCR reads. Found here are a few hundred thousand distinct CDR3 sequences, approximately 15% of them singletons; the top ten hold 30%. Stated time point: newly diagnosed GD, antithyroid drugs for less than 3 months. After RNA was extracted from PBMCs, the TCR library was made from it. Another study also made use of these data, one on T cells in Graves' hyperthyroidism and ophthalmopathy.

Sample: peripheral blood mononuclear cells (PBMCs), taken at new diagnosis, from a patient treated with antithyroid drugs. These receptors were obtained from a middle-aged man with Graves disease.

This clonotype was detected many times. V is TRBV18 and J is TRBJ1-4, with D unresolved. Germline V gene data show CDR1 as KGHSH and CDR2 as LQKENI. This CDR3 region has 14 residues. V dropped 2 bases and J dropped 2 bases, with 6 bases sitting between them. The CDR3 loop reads CASSPRVTNEKLFF. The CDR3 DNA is TGTGCCAGCTCACCAAGGGTGACTAATGAAAAACTGTTTTTT.

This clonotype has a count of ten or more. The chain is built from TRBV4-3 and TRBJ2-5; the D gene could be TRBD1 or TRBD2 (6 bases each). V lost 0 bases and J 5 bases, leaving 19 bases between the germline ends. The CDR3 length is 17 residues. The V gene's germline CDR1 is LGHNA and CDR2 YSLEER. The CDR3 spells CASSQDMWTGGGETQYF. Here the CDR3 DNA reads TGCGCCAGCAGCCAAGATATGTGGACCGGGGGCGGGGAGACCCAGTACTTC.

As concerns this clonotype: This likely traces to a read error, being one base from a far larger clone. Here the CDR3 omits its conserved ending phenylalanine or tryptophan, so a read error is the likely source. The CDR3 region is CASSKGGNSYNEQFL. CDR3 nucleotide sequence: TGTGCCAGCAGTAAAGGCGGGAATTCCTACAATGAGCAGTTCCTC. The J gene is TRBJ2-1, the V gene TRBV7-2, with a possible D match to TRBD2 (6 bases). Germline CDR1 SGHTA, CDR2 FQGNSA. Trimming removed 6 bases at V and 1 base at J, with 13 bases between. The CDR3 runs 15 residues.

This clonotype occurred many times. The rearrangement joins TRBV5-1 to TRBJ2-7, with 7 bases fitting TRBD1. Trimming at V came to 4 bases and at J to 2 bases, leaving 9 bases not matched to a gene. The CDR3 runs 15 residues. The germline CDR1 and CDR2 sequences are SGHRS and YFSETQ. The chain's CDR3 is CASSTGQVGPYEQYF. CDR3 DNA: TGCGCCAGCAGCACCGGACAGGTTGGGCCCTACGAGCAGTACTTC.

The CDR3 DNA sequence: TGCGCCAGCAGCCACCCGGGCGTAGGGGACACTGAAGCTTTCTTT. This translates into CASSHPGVGDTEAFF. This sequence joins TRBV4-3 and TRBJ1-1; tentatively, D is TRBD1 (5 bases). The germline CDR1 and CDR2 sequences are LGHNA and YSLEER. Trimming stripped 3 bases from V and 3 bases from J, with 14 bases between. The CDR3 runs to 15 residues.

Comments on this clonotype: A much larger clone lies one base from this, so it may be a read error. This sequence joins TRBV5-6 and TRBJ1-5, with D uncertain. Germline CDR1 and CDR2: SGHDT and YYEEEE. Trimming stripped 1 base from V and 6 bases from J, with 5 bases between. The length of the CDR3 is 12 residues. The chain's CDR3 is CASSLWGQPQHF. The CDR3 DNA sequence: TGTGCCAGCAGCTTGTGGGGTCAGCCCCAGCATTTT.

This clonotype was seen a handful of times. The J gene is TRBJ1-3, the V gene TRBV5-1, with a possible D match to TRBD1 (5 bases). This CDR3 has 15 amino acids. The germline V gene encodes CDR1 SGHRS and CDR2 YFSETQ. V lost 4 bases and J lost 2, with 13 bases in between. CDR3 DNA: TGCGCCAGCAGCCCCGGTCCCAGGGCTGGAAACACCATATATTTT. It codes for CASSPGPRAGNTIYF.

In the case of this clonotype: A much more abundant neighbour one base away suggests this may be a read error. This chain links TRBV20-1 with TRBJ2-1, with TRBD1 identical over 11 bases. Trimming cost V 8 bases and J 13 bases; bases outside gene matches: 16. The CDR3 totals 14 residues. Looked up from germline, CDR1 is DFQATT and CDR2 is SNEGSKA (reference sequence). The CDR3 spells CSSYRDRGLKTQFF. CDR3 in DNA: TGCAGTTCATACCGGGACAGGGGGTTGAAGACCCAGTTCTTC.

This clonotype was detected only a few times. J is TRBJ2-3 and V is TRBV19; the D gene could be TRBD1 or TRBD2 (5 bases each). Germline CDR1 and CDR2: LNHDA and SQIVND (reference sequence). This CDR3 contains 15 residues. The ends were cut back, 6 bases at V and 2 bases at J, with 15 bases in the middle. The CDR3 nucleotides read TGTGCCAGTAGCTACCGAGGGGAGACCACAGATACGCAGTATTTT. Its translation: CASSYRGETTDTQYF.

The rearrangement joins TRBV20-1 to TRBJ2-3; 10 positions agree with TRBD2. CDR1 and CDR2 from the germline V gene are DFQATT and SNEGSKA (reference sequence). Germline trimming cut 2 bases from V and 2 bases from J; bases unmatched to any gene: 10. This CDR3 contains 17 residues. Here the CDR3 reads CSARRSSGGGHTDTQYF. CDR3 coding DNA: TGCAGTGCTAGAAGGTCCAGCGGGGGGGGCCACACAGATACGCAGTATTTT.

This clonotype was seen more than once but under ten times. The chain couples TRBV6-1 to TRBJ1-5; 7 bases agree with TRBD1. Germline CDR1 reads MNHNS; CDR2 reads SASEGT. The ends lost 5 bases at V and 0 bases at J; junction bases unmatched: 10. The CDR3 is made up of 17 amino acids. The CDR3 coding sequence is TGTGCCAGCAGTATTCACCCGACAGGGACTAGCAATCAGCCCCAGCATTTT. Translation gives CASSIHPTGTSNQPQHF.

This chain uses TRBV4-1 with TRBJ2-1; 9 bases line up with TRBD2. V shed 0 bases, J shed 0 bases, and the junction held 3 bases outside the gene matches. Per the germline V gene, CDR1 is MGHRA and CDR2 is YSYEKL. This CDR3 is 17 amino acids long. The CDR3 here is CASSQERGGRSYNEQFF. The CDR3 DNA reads TGCGCCAGCAGCCAAGAGCGGGGGGGCCGCTCCTACAATGAGCAGTTCTTC.

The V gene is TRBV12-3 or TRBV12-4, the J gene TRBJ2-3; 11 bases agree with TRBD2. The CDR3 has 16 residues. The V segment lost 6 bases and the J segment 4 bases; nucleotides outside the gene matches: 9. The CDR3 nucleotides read TGTGCCAGCAGCGGTAGCGGGGGGGCCTTGGCAGATACGCAGTATTTT. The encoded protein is CASSGSGGALADTQYF.

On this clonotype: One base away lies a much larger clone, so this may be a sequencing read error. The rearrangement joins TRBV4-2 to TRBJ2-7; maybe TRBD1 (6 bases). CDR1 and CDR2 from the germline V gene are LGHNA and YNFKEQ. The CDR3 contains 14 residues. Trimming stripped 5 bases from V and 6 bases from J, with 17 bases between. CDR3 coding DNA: TGTGCCAGCAGCGACGATGGACAGACCTGCGAGCAGTACTTC. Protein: CASSDDGQTCEQYF.

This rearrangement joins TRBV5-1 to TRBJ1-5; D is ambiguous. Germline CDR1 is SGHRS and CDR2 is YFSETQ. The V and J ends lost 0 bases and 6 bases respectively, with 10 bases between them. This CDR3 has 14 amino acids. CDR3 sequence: CASSLAGEGQPQHF. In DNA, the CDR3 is TGCGCCAGCAGCTTGGCGGGTGAGGGTCAGCCCCAGCATTTT.

DNA of the CDR3: TGTGCCAGTAGTTCCGGGACAGGGAGGGTATCGAATCAGCCCCAGCATTTT. This encodes CASSSGTGRVSNQPQHF. The chain recombines TRBV19 with TRBJ1-5, with 9 bases that match TRBD1. Looked up from germline, CDR1 is LNHDA and CDR2 is SQIVND (reference sequence). CDR3 length: 17 residues. J gave up 4 bases and V 5 bases, and 12 bases lay outside the gene matches.

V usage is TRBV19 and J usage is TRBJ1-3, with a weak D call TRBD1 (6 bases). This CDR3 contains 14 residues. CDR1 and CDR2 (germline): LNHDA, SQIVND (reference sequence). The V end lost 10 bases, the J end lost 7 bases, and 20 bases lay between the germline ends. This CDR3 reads CATTAGTSGNTIYF. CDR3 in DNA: TGTGCCACAACCGCCGGGACAAGCGGGAACACCATATATTTT.

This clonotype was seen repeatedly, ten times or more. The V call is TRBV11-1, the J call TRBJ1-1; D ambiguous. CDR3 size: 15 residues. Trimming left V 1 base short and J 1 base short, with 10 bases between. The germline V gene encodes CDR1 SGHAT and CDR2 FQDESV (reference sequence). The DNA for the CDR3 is TGTGCCAGCAGCTTAGTCGGATGGTCGAACACTGAAGCTTTCTTT. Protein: CASSLVGWSNTEAFF.

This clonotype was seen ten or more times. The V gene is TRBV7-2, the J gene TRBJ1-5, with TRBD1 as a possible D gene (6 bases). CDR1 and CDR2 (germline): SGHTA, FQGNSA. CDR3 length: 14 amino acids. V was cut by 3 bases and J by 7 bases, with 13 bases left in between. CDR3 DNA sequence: TGTGCCAGCAGCTTTAGTAGGGGGGCCCAGCCCCAGCATTTT. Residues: CASSFSRGAQPQHF.

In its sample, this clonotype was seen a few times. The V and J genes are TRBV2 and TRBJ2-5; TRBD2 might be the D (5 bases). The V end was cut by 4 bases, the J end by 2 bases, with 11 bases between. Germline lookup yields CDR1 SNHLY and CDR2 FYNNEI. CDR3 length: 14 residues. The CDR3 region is CASSGQTKQETQYF. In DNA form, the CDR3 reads TGTGCCAGCAGTGGCCAGACTAAACAAGAGACCCAGTACTTC.

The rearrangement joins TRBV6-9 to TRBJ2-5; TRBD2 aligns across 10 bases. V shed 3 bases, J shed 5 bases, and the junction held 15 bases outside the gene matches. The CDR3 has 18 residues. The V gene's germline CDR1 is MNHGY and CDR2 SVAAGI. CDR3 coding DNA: TGTGCCAGCAGTTACACAGGACTAGCGGCGTATCAGGGGGAGACCCAGTACTTC. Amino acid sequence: CASSYTGLAAYQGETQYF.

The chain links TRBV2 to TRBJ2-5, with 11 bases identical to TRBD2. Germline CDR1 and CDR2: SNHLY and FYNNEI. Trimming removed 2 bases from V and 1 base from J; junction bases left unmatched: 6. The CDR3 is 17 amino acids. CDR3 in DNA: TGTGCCAGCAGTGAATGGAGTAGCGGGGGGGTCCAAGAGACCCAGTACTTC. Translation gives CASSEWSSGGVQETQYF.

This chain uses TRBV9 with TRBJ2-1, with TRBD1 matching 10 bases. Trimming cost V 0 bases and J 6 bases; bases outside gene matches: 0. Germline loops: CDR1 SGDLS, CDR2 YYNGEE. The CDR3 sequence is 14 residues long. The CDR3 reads CASSVGTGGNEQFF. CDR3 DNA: TGTGCCAGCAGCGTAGGGACAGGGGGCAATGAGCAGTTCTTC.

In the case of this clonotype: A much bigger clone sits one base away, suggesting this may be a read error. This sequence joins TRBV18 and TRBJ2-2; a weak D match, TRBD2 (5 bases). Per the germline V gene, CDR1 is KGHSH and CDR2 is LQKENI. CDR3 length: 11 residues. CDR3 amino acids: CASSSTGEPFF. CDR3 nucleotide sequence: TGTGCCAGCTCGTCAACCGGGGAGCCGTTTTTT.

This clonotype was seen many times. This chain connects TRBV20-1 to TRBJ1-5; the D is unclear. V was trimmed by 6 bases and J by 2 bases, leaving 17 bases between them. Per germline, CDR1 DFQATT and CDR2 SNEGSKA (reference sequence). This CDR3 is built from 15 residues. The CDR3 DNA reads TGCAGTGCGACATTTTTGGGATATCGCAATCAGCCCCAGCATTTT. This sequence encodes CSATFLGYRNQPQHF.

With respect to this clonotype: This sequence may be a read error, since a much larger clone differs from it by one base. As DNA, the CDR3 is TGTGCCAGCTCACCACGAACCGGCGGGGGTATGCGAAGCACAGATACGCAGTATTTT. Translation: CASSPRTGGGMRSTDTQYF. The chain carries TRBV18 and TRBJ2-3; 7 nucleotides agree with TRBD2. Germline V lookup: CDR1 KGHSH, CDR2 LQKENI. This CDR3 comprises 19 residues. Losses at the gene ends were 1 base for V and 0 bases for J; bases not matched to a gene: 13.

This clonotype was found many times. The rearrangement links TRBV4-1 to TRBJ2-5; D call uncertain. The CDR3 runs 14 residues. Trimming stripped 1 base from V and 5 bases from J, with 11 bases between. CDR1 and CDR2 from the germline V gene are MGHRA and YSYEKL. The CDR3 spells CASSQVELQETQYF. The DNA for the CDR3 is TGCGCCAGCAGCCAAGTGGAACTACAGGAGACCCAGTACTTC.

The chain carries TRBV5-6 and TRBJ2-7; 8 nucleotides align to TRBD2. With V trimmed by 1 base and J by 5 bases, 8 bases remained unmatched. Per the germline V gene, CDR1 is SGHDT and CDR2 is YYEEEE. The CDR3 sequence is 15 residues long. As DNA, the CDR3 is TGTGCCAGCAGCTTGACGAGCGGGAGTAGAAACGAGCAGTACTTC. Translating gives CASSLTSGSRNEQYF.

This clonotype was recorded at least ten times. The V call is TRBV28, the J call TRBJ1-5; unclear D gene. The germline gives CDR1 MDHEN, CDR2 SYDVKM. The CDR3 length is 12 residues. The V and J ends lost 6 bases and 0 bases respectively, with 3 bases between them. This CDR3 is CASRSSNQPQHF. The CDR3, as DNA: TGTGCCAGCAGAAGTAGCAATCAGCCCCAGCATTTT.